This T cell receptor beta chain appears in the sequencing data of a study of STAT3 mutations in large granular lymphocyte leukemia. Study-wide points: Persisting codominant clonotypes may have hidden a small pathogenic clone. In several patients, dominant TCR clone burden exceeded STAT3 mutant burden. Differing intervals and regimens complicate linking therapy response to clone burden. In T-cell large granular lymphocyte leukemia, about half of patients showed multiple immunodominant subclonotypes.

This clone was detected a few times. Its antigen is unidentified. Sequenced by immunoSEQ multiplex PCR; TCRdb stores in-frame clones only, minus some. Here the sample spans about 240 clones, about 40% being singletons. Trimming pared 4 bases from V and 4 bases from J, leaving 12 bases between. Germline CDR1 SGHDT, CDR2 YYEEEE. This CDR3 is 14 amino acids long. This sequence joins TRBV5-6 and TRBJ1-3; D unresolved. The specimen sequenced was peripheral blood mononuclear cells. The clonotype comes from a man between 60 and 70 years old with T-cell large granular lymphocyte leukemia. Some clones in this sample may be carry-over from other donors' samples. The CDR3 here is CASSRDNTGNTIYF. CDR3 in DNA: TGTGCCAGCAGCCGCGATAATACGGGAAACACCATATATTTT.